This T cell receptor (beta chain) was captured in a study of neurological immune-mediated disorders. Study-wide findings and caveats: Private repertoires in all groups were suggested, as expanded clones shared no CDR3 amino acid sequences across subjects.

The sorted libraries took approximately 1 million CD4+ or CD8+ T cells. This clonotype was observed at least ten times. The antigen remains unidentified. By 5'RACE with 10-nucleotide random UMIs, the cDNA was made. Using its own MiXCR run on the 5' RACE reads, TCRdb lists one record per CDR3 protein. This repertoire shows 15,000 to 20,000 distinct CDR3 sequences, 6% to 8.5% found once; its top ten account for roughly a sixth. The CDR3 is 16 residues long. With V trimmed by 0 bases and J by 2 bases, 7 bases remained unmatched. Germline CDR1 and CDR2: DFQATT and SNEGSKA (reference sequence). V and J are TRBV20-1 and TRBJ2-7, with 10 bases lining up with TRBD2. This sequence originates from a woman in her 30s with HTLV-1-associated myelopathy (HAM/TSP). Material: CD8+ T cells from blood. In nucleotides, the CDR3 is TGCAGTGCTAGAGACCATAGCGGGGGGTCCGCCTACGAGCAGTACTTC. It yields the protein CSARDHSGGSAYEQYF.